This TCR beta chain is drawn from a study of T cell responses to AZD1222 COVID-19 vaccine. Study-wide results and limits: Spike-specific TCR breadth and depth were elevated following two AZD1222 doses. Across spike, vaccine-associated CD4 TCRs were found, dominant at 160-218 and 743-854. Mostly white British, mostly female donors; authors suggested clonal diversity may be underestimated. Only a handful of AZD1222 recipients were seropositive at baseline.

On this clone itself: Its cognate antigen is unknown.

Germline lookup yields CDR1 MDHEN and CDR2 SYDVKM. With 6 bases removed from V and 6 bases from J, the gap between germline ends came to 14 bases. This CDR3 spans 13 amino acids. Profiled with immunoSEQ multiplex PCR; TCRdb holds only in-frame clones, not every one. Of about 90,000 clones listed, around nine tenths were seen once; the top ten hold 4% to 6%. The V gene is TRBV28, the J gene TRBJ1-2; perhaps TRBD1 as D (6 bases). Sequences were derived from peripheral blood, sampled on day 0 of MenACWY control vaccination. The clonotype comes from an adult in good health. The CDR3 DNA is TGTGCCAGCAGAACAACAGGGAACCATGGCTACACCTTC. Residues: CASRTTGNHGYTF.